The 22 T cell receptor beta chains presented below share a single source sample, sequenced in a study of vaccination effects on CD4 cells after COVID-19. Their recognized antigens are unknown. The table came from immunoSEQ multiplex PCR; TCRdb's copy has only in-frame clones and leaves some out. This sample has approximately 68,000 clones, with around 76% found just once. ViraFEST expansion of antigen-specific CD4+ T cells with viral peptide pools preceded sequencing. Culture lasted around eleven days before CD4+ T cell isolation. Prior SARS-CoV-2 infection was absent in the vaccine recipients, as shown by negative nucleocapsid antibodies. This material consisted of CD4+ T cells from PBMCs cultured with SARS-CoV-2 spike peptides, taken before COVID-19 vaccination. The source is a human donor who received a COVID-19 vaccine.

The gene calls are TRBV5-1 and TRBJ2-2; a possible D gene is TRBD1 (6 bases). V was trimmed by 1 base and J by 7 bases, leaving 17 bases between them. The CDR3 is made up of 16 amino acids. Germline CDR1 is SGHRS and CDR2 is YFSETQ. In DNA, the CDR3 is TGCGCCAGCAGCTTGTCAACGGCAGGGGTTGGCGGGGAGCTGTTTTTT. This gives the protein CASSLSTAGVGGELFF. The full variable domain, with the rest looked up from reference TRBV5-1 and TRBJ2-2, is KAGVTQTPRYLIKTRGQQVTLSCSPISGHRSVSWYQQTPGQGLQFLFEYFSETQRNKGNFPGRFSGRQFSNSRSEMNVSTLELGDSALYLCASSLSTAGVGGELFFGEGSRLTVL.

CDR3 residues: CASSDTVSVGYGYTF. The CDR3 region has the DNA TGTGCCAGCAGTGACACCGTCAGCGTCGGATATGGCTACACCTTC. The chain uses TRBV6-2 or TRBV6-3 and TRBJ1-2; D is undetermined. Germline assignment: CDR1 MNHEY and CDR2 SVGEGT. This CDR3 contains 15 residues. The V gene lost 5 bases and the J gene lost 5 bases, with 18 bases spanning the gap.

This chain connects TRBV7-8 to TRBJ2-1; 9 bases are shared with TRBD2. The V and J ends lost 1 base and 4 bases, in that order; junction bases with no gene match: 5. Germline CDR1 SGHVS, CDR2 FQNEAQ. The CDR3 totals 16 residues. CDR3 sequence: CASSLVSSGVYNEQFF. The CDR3 region has the DNA TGTGCCAGCAGCTTAGTATCTAGCGGGGTGTACAATGAGCAGTTCTTC.

This chain joins TRBV19 and TRBJ1-3, with D uncertain. Germline V gene data show CDR1 as LNHDA and CDR2 as SQIVND (reference sequence). Trimming cost V 5 bases and J 7 bases, with 12 bases left between them. The CDR3 consists of 13 residues. The DNA for the CDR3 is TGTGCCAGTAGTTGGGAAACCTCGAACACCATATATTTT. It codes for CASSWETSNTIYF.

The V gene is TRBV5-5, the J gene TRBJ2-7; a possible D gene is TRBD2 (7 bases). V was shortened by 4 bases and J by 6 bases, with 20 bases between the two germline ends. The CDR3 covers 15 residues. Germline V gives CDR1 SGHKS, CDR2 YYEKEE (reference sequence). This CDR3 is CASSLASGGAGEQYV. Here the CDR3 DNA reads TGTGCCAGCAGCCTGGCGAGTGGGGGGGCTGGCGAGCAGTACGTC.

The chain recombines TRBV5-1 with TRBJ1-2; D is ambiguous. V was trimmed by 0 bases and J by 4 bases, leaving 7 bases between them. The CDR3 consists of 13 residues. Germline V gene sequence: CDR1 SGHRS, CDR2 YFSETQ. Written as DNA, the CDR3 is TGCGCCAGCAGCTTGGACGGATCCTATGGCTACACCTTC. Translating it yields CASSLDGSYGYTF.

This clone was counted a single time. The genes are TRBV2 and TRBJ2-2, with no clear D. The CDR3 is made up of 14 amino acids. The germline CDR1 and CDR2 sequences are SNHLY and FYNNEI. V shed 6 bases and J shed 0 bases, with 8 bases lying between them. CDR3 in DNA: TGTGCCAGCAGAACCACTACGAACACCGGGGAGCTGTTTTTT. Translated: CASRTTTNTGELFF.

This chain links TRBV4-1 with TRBJ1-5; weak D call: TRBD1 (5 bases). V dropped 5 bases and J dropped 2 bases, with 16 bases sitting between them. From germline, CDR1 is MGHRA and CDR2 YSYEKL. This CDR3 is 16 amino acids long. The CDR3 protein is CASSAQWQGRNQPQHF. The CDR3 DNA reads TGCGCCAGCAGCGCCCAATGGCAGGGCCGCAATCAGCCCCAGCATTTT.

The chain links TRBV2 to TRBJ1-1; 9 bases are shared with TRBD1. The CDR3 is 15 residues long. Germline lookup yields CDR1 SNHLY and CDR2 FYNNEI. Trimming took 6 bases from V and 10 from J; bases not matched to a gene: 15. The CDR3 bases are TGTGCCAGCAGACGCCGAAACCCGGGACAGGGTAGAGCTTTCTTT. It translates to CASRRRNPGQGRAFF.

The V and J genes are TRBV18 and TRBJ2-7; D gene uncertain. Trimming removed 6 bases at V and 4 bases at J, with 13 bases between. Germline CDR1 reads KGHSH; CDR2 reads LQKENI. The CDR3 loop spans 13 amino acids. This CDR3 is CASSQLKDYEQYV. Written as DNA, the CDR3 is TGTGCCAGCTCTCAGCTAAAAGATTACGAGCAGTACGTC.

The CDR3 region has the DNA TGTGCCTGGAGTAAAGGGACAGGGCGACAGCCCCAGCATTTT. Translating gives CAWSKGTGRQPQHF. The J gene is TRBJ1-5, the V gene TRBV30; 9 bases are a match to TRBD1. This CDR3 is 14 amino acids long. V dropped 2 bases and J dropped 7; count of bases not matched to a gene: 6. Germline-derived CDR1 and CDR2 are GTSNPN and SVGIG (reference sequence).

This clone was detected only once. The chain has TRBV10-3 and TRBJ2-5; 8 positions match TRBD2. Looked up from germline, CDR1 is ENHRY and CDR2 is SYGVKD. The CDR3 contains 15 residues. The J segment lost 3 bases and the V segment lost 4 bases, leaving 7 bases of the junction unmatched. This CDR3 reads CAISGASGGEETQYF. The DNA of the CDR3 is TGTGCCATCAGTGGAGCCTCGGGGGGGGAAGAGACCCAGTACTTC.

V gene TRBV29-1 combines with J gene TRBJ2-1; no definite D call. V was pared by 4 bases and J by 5 bases, with 3 bases between. Per germline, CDR1 SQVTM and CDR2 ANQGSEA. This CDR3 has 10 residues. In DNA form, the CDR3 reads TGCAGCGTTGCGGACAATGAGCAGTTCTTC. It specifies CSVADNEQFF.

V is TRBV18 and J is TRBJ2-1, with 10 bases aligning to TRBD2. This CDR3 has 17 residues. V shed 3 bases and J 9 bases; nucleotides not matched to a gene: 14. CDR1 and CDR2 (germline): KGHSH, LQKENI. CDR3: CASSPVAGGAGGGEQFF. CDR3 nucleotides: TGTGCCAGCTCACCCGTAGCGGGGGGCGCCGGTGGGGGTGAGCAGTTCTTC.

CDR3 nucleotide sequence: TGCGCCAGCAGCCAAGAAGGCCAGGGCCGGGTAAATGGCTACACCTTC. Protein sequence: CASSQEGQGRVNGYTF. The gene calls are TRBV4-1 and TRBJ1-2, with D tentatively TRBD1 (5 bases). The CDR3 extends over 16 amino acids. The ends were cut back, 0 bases at V and 6 bases at J, with 17 bases in the middle. Germline lookup yields CDR1 MGHRA and CDR2 YSYEKL.

V gene TRBV28 combines with J gene TRBJ2-2; D is possibly TRBD1 or TRBD2 (5 bases each). V gave up 7 bases and J gave up 4 bases, with 16 bases separating them. The CDR3 sequence is 15 residues long. The V gene's germline CDR1 is MDHEN and CDR2 SYDVKM. The CDR3 loop is CASMTPGTPTGELFF. CDR3 sequence (DNA): TGTGCCAGCATGACCCCCGGGACCCCCACCGGGGAGCTGTTTTTT.

The chain couples TRBV4-2 to TRBJ1-4; 7 bases align to TRBD1. V was pared by 3 bases and J by 4 bases, with 5 bases of the junction left unmatched. The CDR3 runs 15 residues. Per the germline V gene, CDR1 is LGHNA and CDR2 is YNFKEQ. The CDR3 sequence: CASSQVGGGNEKLFF. The DNA of the CDR3 is TGTGCCAGCAGCCAGGTAGGGGGCGGTAATGAAAAACTGTTTTTT.

The chain employs TRBV24-1 and TRBJ2-5; no reliable D call. CDR3 size: 13 residues. V was cut by 9 bases and J by 0 bases, with 10 bases left in between. Germline CDR1 KGHDR, CDR2 SFDVKD. The CDR3 loop is CATGDKHQETQYF. DNA for the CDR3: TGTGCCACCGGGGATAAGCACCAAGAGACCCAGTACTTC.

This clone was counted between two and nine times. The gene calls are TRBV7-8 and TRBJ2-7, with D possibly TRBD1 on 6 matching bases. The CDR3 contains 15 residues. Germline CDR1 is SGHVS and CDR2 is FQNEAQ. V was clipped by 5 bases and J by 1 base, with 15 bases between them. In nucleotides, the CDR3 is TGTGCCAGCAGCCAGGGGCCTGGGTTATCCTACGAGCAGTACGTC. This translates into CASSQGPGLSYEQYV.

J is TRBJ2-5 and V is TRBV2; 8 bases align to TRBD1. CDR1 SNHLY and CDR2 FYNNEI come from the germline V gene. The V and J ends lost 6 bases and 1 base, in that order; junction bases with no gene match: 7. The CDR3 extends over 15 amino acids. The CDR3 DNA reads as TGTGCCAGCAGAAAAGACAGGGGTCCCCAAGAGACCCAGTACTTC. Its protein product is CASRKDRGPQETQYF. The full variable domain, completed using reference TRBV2 and TRBJ2-5, is EPEVTQTPSHQVTQMGQEVILRCVPISNHLYFYWYRQILGQKVEFLVSFYNNEISEKSEIFDDQFSVERPDGSNFTLKIRSTKLEDSAMYFCASRKDRGPQETQYFGPGTRLLVL.

This chain links TRBV12-3 or TRBV12-4 with TRBJ1-2; D gene ambiguous. CDR3 length equals 13 residues. Trimming took off 1 base at V and 5 bases at J, with 8 bases between the two ends. This CDR3 reads CASSLDRRYGYTF. DNA for the CDR3: TGTGCCAGCAGTTTAGACAGACGATATGGCTACACCTTC.

The chain is built from TRBV4-2 and TRBJ2-5, with unresolved D. Trimming cost V 0 bases and J 9 bases, with 8 bases left between them. Germline loops: CDR1 LGHNA, CDR2 YNFKEQ. This CDR3 has 12 residues. CDR3 residues: CASSQDPESQYF. DNA of the CDR3: TGTGCCAGCAGCCAAGATCCGGAGTCCCAGTACTTC.